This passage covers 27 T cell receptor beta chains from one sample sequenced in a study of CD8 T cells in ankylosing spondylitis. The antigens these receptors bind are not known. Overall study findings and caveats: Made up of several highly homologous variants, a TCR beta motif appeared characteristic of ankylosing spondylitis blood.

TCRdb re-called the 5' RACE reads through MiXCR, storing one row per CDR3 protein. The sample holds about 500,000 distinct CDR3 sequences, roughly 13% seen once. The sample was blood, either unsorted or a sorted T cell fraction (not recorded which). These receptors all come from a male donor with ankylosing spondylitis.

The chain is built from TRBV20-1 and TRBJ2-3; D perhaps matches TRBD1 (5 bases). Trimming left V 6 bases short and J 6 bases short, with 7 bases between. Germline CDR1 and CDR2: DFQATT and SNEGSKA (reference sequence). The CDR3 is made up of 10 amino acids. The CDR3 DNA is TGCAGTGCCCAGGGTGATACGCAGTATTTT. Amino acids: CSAQGDTQYF.

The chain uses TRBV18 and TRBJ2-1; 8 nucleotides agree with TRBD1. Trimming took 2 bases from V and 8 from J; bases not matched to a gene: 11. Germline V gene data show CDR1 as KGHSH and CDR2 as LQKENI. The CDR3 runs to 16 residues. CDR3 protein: CASSPGTGSGWDEQFF. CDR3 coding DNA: TGTGCCAGCTCACCAGGGACAGGTTCGGGATGGGATGAGCAGTTCTTC.

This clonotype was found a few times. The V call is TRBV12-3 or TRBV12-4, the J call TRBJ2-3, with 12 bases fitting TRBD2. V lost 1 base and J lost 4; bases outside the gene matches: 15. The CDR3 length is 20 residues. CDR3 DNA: TGTGCCAGCAGTTTAGAATTACTAGCGGGAGGCCTCATGGGGGCAGATACGCAGTATTTT. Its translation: CASSLELLAGGLMGADTQYF.

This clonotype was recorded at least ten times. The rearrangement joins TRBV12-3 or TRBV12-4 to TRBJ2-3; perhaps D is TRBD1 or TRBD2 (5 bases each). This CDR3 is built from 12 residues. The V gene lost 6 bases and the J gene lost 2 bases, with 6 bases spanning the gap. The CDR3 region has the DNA TGTGCCAGCAGGGGGGACACAGATACGCAGTATTTT. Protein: CASRGDTDTQYF.

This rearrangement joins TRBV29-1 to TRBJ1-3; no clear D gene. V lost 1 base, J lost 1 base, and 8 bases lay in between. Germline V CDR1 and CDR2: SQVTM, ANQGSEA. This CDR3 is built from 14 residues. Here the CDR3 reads CSVEAPLSGNTIYF. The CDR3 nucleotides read TGCAGCGTTGAAGCCCCCTTGTCTGGAAACACCATATATTTT.

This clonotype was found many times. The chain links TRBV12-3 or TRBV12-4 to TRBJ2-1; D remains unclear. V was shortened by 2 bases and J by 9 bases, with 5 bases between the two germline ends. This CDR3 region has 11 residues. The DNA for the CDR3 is TGTGCCAGCAGTTTAAGCTCTGAGCAGTTCTTC. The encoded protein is CASSLSSEQFF.

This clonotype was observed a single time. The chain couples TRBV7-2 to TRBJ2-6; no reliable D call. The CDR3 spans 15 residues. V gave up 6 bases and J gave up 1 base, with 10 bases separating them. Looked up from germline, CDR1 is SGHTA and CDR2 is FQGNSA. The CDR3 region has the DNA TGTGCCAGCAGTCCGACACCTTCTGGGGCCAACGTCCTGACTTTC. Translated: CASSPTPSGANVLTF.

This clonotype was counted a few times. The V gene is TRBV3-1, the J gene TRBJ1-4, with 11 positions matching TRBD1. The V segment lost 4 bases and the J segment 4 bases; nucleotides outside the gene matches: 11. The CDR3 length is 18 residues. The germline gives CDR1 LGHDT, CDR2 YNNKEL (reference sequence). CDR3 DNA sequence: TGTGCCAGCAGCCTCAGCCGGGACAGGGGGACGATTAATGAAAAACTGTTTTTT. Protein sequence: CASSLSRDRGTINEKLFF.

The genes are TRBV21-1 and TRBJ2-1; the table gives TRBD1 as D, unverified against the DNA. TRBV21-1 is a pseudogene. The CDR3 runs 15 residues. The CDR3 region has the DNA TGTGCCAGCAGCAAGTCGGACAGGGACTACAATGAGCAGTTCTTC. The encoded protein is CASSKSDRDYNEQFF.

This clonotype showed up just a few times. The CDR3 loop reads CASSLLGGRLAKNIQYF. The CDR3 region has the DNA TGTGCCAGCAGCTTGCTGGGGGGTCGATTAGCCAAAAACATTCAGTACTTC. The rearrangement links TRBV7-9 to TRBJ2-4; tentative D call: TRBD2 (6 bases). Deletions cut 3 bases from V and 0 bases from J, with 15 bases between. The CDR3 runs 17 residues. Looked up from germline, CDR1 is SEHNR and CDR2 is FQNEAQ (reference sequence). Full variable domain (remainder filled in from reference TRBV7-9 and TRBJ2-4): DTGVSQNPRHKITKRGQNVTFRCDPISEHNRLYWYRQTLGQGPEFLTYFQNEAQLEKSRLLSDRFSAERPKGSFSTLEIQRTEQGDSAMYLCASSLLGGRLAKNIQYFGAGTRLSVL.

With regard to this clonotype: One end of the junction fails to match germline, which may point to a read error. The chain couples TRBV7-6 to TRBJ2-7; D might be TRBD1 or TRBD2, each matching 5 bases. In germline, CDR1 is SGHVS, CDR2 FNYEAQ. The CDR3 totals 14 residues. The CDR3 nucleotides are TGTGCCTCGGTCAGGGAGCCTGTCTCCAACGAGCAGTACTTC. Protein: CASVREPVSNEQYF.

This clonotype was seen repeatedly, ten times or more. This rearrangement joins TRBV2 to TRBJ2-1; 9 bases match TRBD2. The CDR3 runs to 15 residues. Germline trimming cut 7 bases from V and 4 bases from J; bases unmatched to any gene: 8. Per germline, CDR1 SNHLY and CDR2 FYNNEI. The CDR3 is CASTSGTSSYNEQFF. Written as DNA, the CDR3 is TGTGCCAGCACCTCCGGGACTAGCAGTTACAATGAGCAGTTCTTC.

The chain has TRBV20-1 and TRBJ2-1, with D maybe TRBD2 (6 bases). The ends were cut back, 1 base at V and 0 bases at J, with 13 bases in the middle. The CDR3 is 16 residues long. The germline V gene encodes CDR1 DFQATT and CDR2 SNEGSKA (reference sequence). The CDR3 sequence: CSARGPVGSSYNEQFF. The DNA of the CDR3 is TGCAGTGCTAGAGGCCCCGTCGGGAGCTCCTACAATGAGCAGTTCTTC.

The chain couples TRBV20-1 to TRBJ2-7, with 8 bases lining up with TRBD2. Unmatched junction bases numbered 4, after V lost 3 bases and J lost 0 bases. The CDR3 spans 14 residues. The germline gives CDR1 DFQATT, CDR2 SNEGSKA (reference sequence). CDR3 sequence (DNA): TGCAGTGCTAGGACTAGCGCCTTCTCCTACGAGCAGTACGTC. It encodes CSARTSAFSYEQYV.

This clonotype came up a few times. The CDR3 region is CSAEVSGGAYGYTF. In DNA, the CDR3 is TGCAGTGCTGAGGTATCGGGGGGCGCCTATGGCTACACCTTC. The J gene is TRBJ1-2, the V gene TRBV20-1, with D maybe TRBD1 (6 bases). CDR3 length equals 14 residues. Deletions cut 5 bases from V and 4 bases from J, with 17 bases between. The germline CDR1 and CDR2 sequences are DFQATT and SNEGSKA (reference sequence).

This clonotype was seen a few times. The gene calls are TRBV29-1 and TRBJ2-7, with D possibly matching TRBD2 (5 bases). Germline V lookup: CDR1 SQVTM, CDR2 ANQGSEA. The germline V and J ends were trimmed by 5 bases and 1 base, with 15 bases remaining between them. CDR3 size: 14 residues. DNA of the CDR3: TGCAGCGTTCTCTCAGAGGGCGGGTCCTACGAGCAGTACTTC. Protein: CSVLSEGGSYEQYF.

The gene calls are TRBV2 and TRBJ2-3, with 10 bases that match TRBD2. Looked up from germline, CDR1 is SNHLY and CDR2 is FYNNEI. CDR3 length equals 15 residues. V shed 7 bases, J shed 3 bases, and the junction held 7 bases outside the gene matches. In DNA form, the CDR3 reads TGTGCCAGCACCTGGAGCGGGAGGGTTACAGATACGCAGTATTTT. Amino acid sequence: CASTWSGRVTDTQYF. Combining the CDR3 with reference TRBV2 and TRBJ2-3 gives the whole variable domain EPEVTQTPSHQVTQMGQEVILRCVPISNHLYFYWYRQILGQKVEFLVSFYNNEISEKSEIFDDQFSVERPDGSNFTLKIRSTKLEDSAMYFCASTWSGRVTDTQYFGPGTRLTVL.

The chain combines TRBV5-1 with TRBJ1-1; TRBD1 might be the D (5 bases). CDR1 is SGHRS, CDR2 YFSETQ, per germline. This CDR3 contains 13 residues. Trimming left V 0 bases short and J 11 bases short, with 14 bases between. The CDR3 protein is CASSLEVNEGAFF. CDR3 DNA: TGCGCCAGCAGCTTGGAGGTCAACGAGGGGGCTTTCTTT.

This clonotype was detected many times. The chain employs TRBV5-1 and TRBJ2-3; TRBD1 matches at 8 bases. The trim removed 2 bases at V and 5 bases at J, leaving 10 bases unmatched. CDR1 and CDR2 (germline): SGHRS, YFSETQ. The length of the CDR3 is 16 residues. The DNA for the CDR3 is TGCGCCAGCAGCTTCTCCGGGACAGGAGGGGGAGATACGCAGTATTTT. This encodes CASSFSGTGGGDTQYF.

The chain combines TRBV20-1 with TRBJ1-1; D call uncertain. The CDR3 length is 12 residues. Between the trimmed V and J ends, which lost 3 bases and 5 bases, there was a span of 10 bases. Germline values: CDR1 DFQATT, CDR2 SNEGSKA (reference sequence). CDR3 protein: CSASPVETEAFF. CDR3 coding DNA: TGCAGTGCTAGCCCCGTCGAGACTGAAGCTTTCTTT.

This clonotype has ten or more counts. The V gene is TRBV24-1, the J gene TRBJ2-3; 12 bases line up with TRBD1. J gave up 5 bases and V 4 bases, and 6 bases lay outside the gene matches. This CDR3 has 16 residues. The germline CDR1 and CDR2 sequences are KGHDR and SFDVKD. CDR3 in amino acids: CATSDRDRGLGDTQYF. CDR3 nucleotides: TGTGCCACCAGTGACCGGGACAGGGGGCTGGGAGATACGCAGTATTTT.

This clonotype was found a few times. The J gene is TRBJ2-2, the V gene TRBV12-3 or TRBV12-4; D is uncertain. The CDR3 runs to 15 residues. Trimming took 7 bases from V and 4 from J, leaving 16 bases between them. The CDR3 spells CASTPVGRSTGELFF. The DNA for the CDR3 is TGTGCCAGCACCCCCGTTGGCAGGTCCACCGGGGAGCTGTTTTTT.

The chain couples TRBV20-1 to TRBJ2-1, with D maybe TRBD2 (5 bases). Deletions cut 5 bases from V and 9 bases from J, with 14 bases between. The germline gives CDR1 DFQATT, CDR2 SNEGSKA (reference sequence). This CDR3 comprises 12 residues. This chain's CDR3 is CSAWPLRGEQFF. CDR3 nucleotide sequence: TGCAGTGCTTGGCCGCTACGGGGTGAGCAGTTCTTC.

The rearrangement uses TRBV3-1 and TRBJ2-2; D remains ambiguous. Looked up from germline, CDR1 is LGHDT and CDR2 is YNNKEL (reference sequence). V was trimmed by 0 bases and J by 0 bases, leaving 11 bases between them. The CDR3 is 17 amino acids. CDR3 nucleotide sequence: TGTGCCAGCAGCCAAGATACTCGGGCAGCGAACACCGGGGAGCTGTTTTTT. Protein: CASSQDTRAANTGELFF.

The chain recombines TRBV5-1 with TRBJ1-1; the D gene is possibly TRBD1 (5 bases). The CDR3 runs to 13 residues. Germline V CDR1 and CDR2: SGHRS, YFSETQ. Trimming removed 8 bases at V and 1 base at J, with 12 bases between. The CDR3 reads CASKDSPNTEAFF. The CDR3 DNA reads TGCGCCAGTAAAGACAGCCCGAACACTGAAGCTTTCTTT.

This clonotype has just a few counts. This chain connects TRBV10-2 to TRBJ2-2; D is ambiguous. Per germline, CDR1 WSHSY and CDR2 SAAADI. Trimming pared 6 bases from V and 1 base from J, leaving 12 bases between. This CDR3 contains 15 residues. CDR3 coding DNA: TGCGCCAGCAGAACGGTACAAGGGAACACCGGGGAGCTGTTTTTT. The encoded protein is CASRTVQGNTGELFF.

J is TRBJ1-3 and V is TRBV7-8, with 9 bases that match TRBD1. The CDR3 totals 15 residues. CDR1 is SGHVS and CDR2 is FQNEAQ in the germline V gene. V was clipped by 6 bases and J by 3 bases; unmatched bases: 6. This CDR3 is CASRLGQGDGNTIYF. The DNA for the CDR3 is TGTGCCAGCAGGTTGGGACAGGGAGATGGAAACACCATATATTTT. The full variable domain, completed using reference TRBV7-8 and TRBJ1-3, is GAGVSQSPRYKVAKRGQDVALRCDPISGHVSLFWYQQALGQGPEFLTYFQNEAQLDKSGLPSDRFFAERPEGSVSTLKIQRTQQEDSAVYLCASRLGQGDGNTIYFGEGSWLTVV.